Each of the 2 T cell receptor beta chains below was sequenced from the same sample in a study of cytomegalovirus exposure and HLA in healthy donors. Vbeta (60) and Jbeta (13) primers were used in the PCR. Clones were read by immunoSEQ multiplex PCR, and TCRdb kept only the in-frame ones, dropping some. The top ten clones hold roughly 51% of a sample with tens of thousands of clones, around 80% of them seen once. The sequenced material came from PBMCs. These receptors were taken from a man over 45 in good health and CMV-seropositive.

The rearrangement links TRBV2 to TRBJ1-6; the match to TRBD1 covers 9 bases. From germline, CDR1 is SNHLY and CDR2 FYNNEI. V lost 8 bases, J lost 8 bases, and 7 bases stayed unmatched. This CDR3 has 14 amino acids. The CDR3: CASFPGQGDSPLHF. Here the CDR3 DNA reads TGTGCCAGCTTCCCGGGACAGGGTGATTCACCCCTCCACTTT.

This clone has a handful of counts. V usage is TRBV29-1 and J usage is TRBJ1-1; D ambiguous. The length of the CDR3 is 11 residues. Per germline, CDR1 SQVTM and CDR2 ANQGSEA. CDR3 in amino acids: CRSSSGTEAFF. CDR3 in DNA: TGCAGATCAAGTTCGGGCACTGAAGCTTTCTTT.